The entry below describes one T cell receptor beta chain. The target antigen is unknown. The data derive from a study of graft-versus-host responses after intestinal transplantation. Turning to the study itself: Among the recipients, all got anti-thymocyte globulin induction and then tacrolimus and steroids for roughly three years.

Germline-derived CDR1 and CDR2 are MNHEY and SMNVEV (reference sequence). The CDR3 is 16 amino acids. V was clipped by 6 bases and J by 4 bases; unmatched bases: 12. The assay was immunoSEQ multiplex PCR, and TCRdb's table has in-frame clones only and misses some. The sample comprises under 85,000 clones, 85% to 95% of which are singletons, and roughly 0.53% rests with the top ten. The sequences come from unstimulated CD8+ T cells sorted from spleen or lymph node cells, collected before intestinal transplant. This TCR came from a human donor who received an intestinal transplant. This sequence joins TRBV27 and TRBJ2-5; TRBD2 aligns across 9 bases. CDR3 protein: CASSRIAGVRGETQYF. CDR3 DNA: TGTGCCAGCAGCCGTATAGCGGGAGTACGCGGAGAGACCCAGTACTTC.